The clone carrying this T cell receptor beta chain was seen only once. What it binds is unknown. This sample stems from a study of persistence of HIV-infected CD4 T cells. Study background: A median of roughly 8 years of suppressive ART preceded sampling.

The study's findings and limits: Antigen-responding cells were enriched for degenerate expanded CDR3beta sequences.

Lysates of CMV-infected fibroblasts at 10 ug/mL stimulated these cells. Responding CD4+ T cells were sorted by upregulation of both CD40 ligand and CD69. The immunoSEQ assay was version 4, run in survey mode. Assay: immunoSEQ multiplex PCR; the TCRdb copy retains only in-frame clones and omits some. The repertoire includes approximately 20,000 clones, roughly 74% of them detected once, and roughly 6.4% sits in the top ten. The receptor was derived from an adult man with HIV who was CMV-seropositive. The material was CD4+ T cells sorted from PBMCs after 18-hour stimulation, obtained from a patient who received antiretroviral therapy.

In DNA form, the CDR3 reads TGCGCCAGCAGAGTTCAGGGGACCGCTGAAGCTTTCTTT. Protein product: CASRVQGTAEAFF. The chain joins TRBV5-1 to TRBJ1-1; D perhaps matches TRBD1 (6 bases). Trimming pared 5 bases from V and 6 bases from J, leaving 14 bases between. The CDR3 totals 13 residues. Germline V gene sequence: CDR1 SGHRS, CDR2 YFSETQ.